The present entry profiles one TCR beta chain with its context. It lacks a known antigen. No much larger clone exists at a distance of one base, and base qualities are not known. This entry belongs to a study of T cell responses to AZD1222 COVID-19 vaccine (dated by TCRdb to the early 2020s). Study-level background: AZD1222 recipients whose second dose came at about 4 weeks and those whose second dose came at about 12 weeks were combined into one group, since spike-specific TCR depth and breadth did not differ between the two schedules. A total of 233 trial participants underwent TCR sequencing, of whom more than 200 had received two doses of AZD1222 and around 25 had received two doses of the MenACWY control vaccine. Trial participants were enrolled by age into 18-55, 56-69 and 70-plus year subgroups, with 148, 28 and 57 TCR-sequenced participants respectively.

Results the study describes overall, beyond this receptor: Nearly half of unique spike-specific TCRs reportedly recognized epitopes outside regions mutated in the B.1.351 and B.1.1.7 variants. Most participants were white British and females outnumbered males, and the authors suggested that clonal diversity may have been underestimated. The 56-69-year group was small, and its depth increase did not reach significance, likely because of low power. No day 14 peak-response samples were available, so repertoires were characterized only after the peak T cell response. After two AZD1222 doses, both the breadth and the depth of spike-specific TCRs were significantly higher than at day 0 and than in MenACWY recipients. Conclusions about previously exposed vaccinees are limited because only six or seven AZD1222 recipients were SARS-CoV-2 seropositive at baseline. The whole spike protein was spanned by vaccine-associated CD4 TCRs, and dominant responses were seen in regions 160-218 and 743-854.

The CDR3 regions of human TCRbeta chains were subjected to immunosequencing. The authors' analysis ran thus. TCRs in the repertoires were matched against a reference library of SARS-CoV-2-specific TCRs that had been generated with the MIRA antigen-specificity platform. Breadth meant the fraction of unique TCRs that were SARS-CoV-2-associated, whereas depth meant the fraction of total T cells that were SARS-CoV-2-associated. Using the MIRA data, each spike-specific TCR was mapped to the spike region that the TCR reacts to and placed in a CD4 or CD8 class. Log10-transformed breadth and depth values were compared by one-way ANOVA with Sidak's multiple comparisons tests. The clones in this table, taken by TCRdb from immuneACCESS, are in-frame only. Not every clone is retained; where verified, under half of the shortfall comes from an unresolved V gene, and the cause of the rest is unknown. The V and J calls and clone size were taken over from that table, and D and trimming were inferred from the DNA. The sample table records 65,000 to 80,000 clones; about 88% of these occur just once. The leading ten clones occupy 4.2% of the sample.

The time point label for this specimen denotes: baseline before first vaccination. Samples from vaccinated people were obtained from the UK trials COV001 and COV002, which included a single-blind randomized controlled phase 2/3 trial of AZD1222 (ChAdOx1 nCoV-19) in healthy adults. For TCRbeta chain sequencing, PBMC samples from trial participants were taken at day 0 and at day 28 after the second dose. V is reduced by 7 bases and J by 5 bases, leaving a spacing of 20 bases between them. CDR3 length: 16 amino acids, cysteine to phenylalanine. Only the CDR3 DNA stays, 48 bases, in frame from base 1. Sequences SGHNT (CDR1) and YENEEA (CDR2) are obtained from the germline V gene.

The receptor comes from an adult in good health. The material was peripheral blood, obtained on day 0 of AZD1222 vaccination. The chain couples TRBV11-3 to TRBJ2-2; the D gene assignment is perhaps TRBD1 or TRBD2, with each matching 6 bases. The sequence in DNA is TGTGCCAGCATCCTGGGGGCCCAAGGAGGGACCGGGGAGCTGTTTTTT. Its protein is CASILGAQGGTGELFF.